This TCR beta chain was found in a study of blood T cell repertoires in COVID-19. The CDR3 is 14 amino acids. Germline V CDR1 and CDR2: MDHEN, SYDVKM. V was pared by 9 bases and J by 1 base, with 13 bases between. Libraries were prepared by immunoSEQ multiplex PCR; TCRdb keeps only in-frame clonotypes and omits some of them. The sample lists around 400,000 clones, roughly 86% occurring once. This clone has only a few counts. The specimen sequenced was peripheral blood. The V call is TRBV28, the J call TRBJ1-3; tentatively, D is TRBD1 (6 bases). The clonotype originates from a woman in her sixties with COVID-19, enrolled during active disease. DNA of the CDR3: TGTGCCAGTAAGACAGGTTCGTCTGGAAACACCATATATTTT. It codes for CASKTGSSGNTIYF.